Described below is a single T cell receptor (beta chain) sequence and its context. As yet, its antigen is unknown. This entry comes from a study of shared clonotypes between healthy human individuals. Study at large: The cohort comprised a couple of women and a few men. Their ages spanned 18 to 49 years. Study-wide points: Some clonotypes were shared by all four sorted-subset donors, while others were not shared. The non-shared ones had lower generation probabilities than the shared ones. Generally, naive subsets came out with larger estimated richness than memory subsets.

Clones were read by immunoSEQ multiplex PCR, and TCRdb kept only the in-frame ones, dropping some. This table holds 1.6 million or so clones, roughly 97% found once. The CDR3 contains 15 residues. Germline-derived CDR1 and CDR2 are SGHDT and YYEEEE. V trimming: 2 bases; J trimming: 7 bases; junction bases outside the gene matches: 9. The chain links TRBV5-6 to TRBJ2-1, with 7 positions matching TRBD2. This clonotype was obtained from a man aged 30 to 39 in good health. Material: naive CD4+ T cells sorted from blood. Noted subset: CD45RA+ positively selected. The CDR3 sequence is CASSFLAVLWNEQFF. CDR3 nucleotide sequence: TGTGCCAGCAGCTTTCTAGCGGTTCTATGGAATGAGCAGTTCTTC.